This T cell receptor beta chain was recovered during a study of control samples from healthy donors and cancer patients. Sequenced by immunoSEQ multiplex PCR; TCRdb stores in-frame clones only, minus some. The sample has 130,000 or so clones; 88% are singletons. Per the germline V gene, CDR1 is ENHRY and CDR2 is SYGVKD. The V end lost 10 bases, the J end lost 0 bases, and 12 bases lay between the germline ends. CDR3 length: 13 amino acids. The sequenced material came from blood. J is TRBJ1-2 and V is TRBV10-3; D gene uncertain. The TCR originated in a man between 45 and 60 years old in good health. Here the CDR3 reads CATGRETNYGYTF. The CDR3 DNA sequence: TGTGCCACCGGCAGAGAGACTAACTATGGCTACACCTTC.